The 14 T cell receptor beta chains below were found in one sample sequenced in a study of blood T cell repertoires in COVID-19. Data came from immunoSEQ multiplex PCR; TCRdb stores just in-frame clones and leaves some out. Among 250,000 to 300,000 clones, 86% were seen once, and the ten largest hold over 1.5%. Sample: peripheral blood. The receptors originated from a man aged 30 to 45 with active or convalescent COVID-19.

V gene TRBV7-2 combines with J gene TRBJ1-6; tentative D call: TRBD1 (6 bases). V was cut by 6 bases and J by 10 bases, with 16 bases left in between. The CDR3 is 14 amino acids. CDR1 and CDR2 (germline): SGHTA, FQGNSA. CDR3 sequence (DNA): TGTGCCAGCAGTCGACAGGCCGATGGCTCACCCCTCCACTTT. As protein: CASSRQADGSPLHF.

J is TRBJ2-1 and V is TRBV7-7, with D tentatively TRBD2 (6 bases). Germline V gene lookup returns CDR1 SSHAT and CDR2 FNYEAQ (reference sequence). The CDR3 consists of 13 residues. The V end was cut by 0 bases, the J end by 12 bases, with 12 bases between. The DNA for the CDR3 is TGTGCCAGCAGCTTAGCGACGGGAGAGTCGCAGTTCTTC. This translates into CASSLATGESQFF.

CDR3 sequence reads: CASSFDSFMNTEAFF. CDR3 sequence (DNA): TGTGCCAGCAGCTTCGACAGTTTCATGAACACTGAAGCTTTCTTT. V usage is TRBV5-4 and J usage is TRBJ1-1, with D maybe TRBD1 (5 bases). Germline CDR1 is SGHNT and CDR2 is YYREEE (reference sequence). The CDR3 is made up of 15 amino acids. V gave up 2 bases and J gave up 0 bases, with 11 bases separating them.

This clone was seen only once. V gene TRBV2 combines with J gene TRBJ1-2; a possible D gene is TRBD1 (5 bases). Germline CDR1 SNHLY, CDR2 FYNNEI. CDR3 length: 14 amino acids. V was clipped by 6 bases and J by 8 bases, with 19 bases between them. DNA of the CDR3: TGTGCCAGCAGGGGGACTCTCACCCTAAGCGGCTACACCTTC. Its protein is CASRGTLTLSGYTF.

The chain employs TRBV18 and TRBJ2-5; 7 nucleotides align to TRBD2. V dropped 4 bases and J dropped 5; count of bases not matched to a gene: 4. The CDR3 length is 13 residues. Germline CDR1 is KGHSH and CDR2 is LQKENI. CDR3 amino acids: CASSLGLEETQYF. CDR3 bases: TGTGCCAGCTCACTAGGACTAGAGGAGACCCAGTACTTC.

The chain uses TRBV7-2 and TRBJ2-2; 9 bases agree with TRBD1. Germline CDR1 and CDR2: SGHTA and FQGNSA. The CDR3 consists of 17 residues. Trimming at V came to 5 bases and at J to 4 bases, leaving 11 bases not matched to a gene. CDR3 DNA: TGTGCCAGCAGCCCAGTCGGGACAGGGAGAGGCACCGGGGAGCTGTTTTTT. Protein: CASSPVGTGRGTGELFF.

This chain connects TRBV6-2 or TRBV6-3 to TRBJ2-7, with TRBD2 matching 10 bases. This CDR3 comprises 17 residues. V gave up 0 bases and J gave up 4 bases; unmatched junction bases: 9. Per the germline V gene, CDR1 is MNHEY and CDR2 is SVGEGT. For the CDR3, the DNA is TGTGCCAGCAGTTACTCGATTACAGCGGGGGGGCTGTACGAGCAGTACTTC. Translation gives CASSYSITAGGLYEQYF.

The V and J genes are TRBV11-2 and TRBJ2-4, with D perhaps matching TRBD2 (5 bases). The V end was cut by 4 bases, the J end by 7 bases, with 14 bases between. The germline V gene encodes CDR1 SGHAT and CDR2 FQNNGV. The CDR3 loop spans 14 amino acids. The DNA for the CDR3 is TGTGCCAGCAGCTCTACTAGGAACCTGAACATTCAGTACTTC. Its translation is CASSSTRNLNIQYF.

The chain uses TRBV6-5 and TRBJ2-1; D ambiguous. Deletions cut 6 bases from V and 8 bases from J, with 11 bases between. Germline V gene data show CDR1 as MNHEY and CDR2 as SVGAGI. This CDR3 has 12 residues. This chain's CDR3 is CASSRGWDEQFF. CDR3 in DNA: TGTGCCAGCAGCCGAGGCTGGGATGAGCAGTTCTTC.

CDR3 nucleotide sequence: TGTGCCAGCTCACTAACAGGGGACGAGCAGTACTTC. Protein sequence: CASSLTGDEQYF. J is TRBJ2-7 and V is TRBV18, with TRBD1 identical over 7 bases. The CDR3 spans 12 residues. Germline V gives CDR1 KGHSH, CDR2 LQKENI. V shed 4 bases, J shed 5 bases, and the junction held 2 bases outside the gene matches.

The rearrangement links TRBV4-3 to TRBJ1-4, with TRBD1 matching over 8 bases. CDR1 is LGHNA, CDR2 YSLEER, per germline. Trimming took 2 bases from V and 7 from J; bases not matched to a gene: 12. The CDR3 has 17 amino acids. CDR3 in DNA: TGCGCCAGCAGCCAAAGTTACGGCAGGGGGCAGGGTGAAAAACTGTTTTTT. It encodes CASSQSYGRGQGEKLFF.

This chain uses TRBV30 with TRBJ2-5; the match to TRBD1 covers 7 bases. This CDR3 spans 16 amino acids. The V gene end was trimmed by 0 bases and the J gene end by 1 base; junction bases not matched to a gene: 8. From germline, CDR1 is GTSNPN and CDR2 SVGIG (reference sequence). The DNA of the CDR3 is TGTGCCTGGAGTGTATGGGCAGGGGGTAGCCAAGAGACCCAGTACTTC. Translated: CAWSVWAGGSQETQYF.

The chain joins TRBV5-8 to TRBJ2-7; TRBD1 matches at 7 bases. The CDR3 is made up of 16 amino acids. With 2 bases clipped from V and 5 bases from J, the junction kept 13 bases outside the gene matches. CDR1 and CDR2 from the germline V gene are SGHTS and YDEGEE. The CDR3 sequence is CASSFRLTGSGHEQYF. DNA for the CDR3: TGTGCCAGCAGCTTTAGGTTGACAGGGTCGGGCCACGAGCAGTACTTC.

The rearrangement uses TRBV4-1 and TRBJ2-7; the match to TRBD1 covers 9 bases. V lost 4 bases, J lost 4 bases, and 8 bases stayed unmatched. Germline assignment: CDR1 MGHRA and CDR2 YSYEKL. The CDR3 runs 15 residues. CDR3 DNA: TGCGCCAGCAGCCCACTACAGGGGGCGAGGTACGAGCAGTACTTC. Translation gives CASSPLQGARYEQYF.